One and the same sample provided the 23 T cell receptor beta chains below, sequenced in a study of T cell responses to AZD1222 COVID-19 vaccine. Some clones are missing from TCRdb's copy, which holds only in-frame ones; the method was immunoSEQ multiplex PCR. The sample carries around 100,000 clones, 85% to 90% recorded once. Specimen: peripheral blood, collected on day 0 of AZD1222 vaccination. These receptors were taken from an adult in good health.

The chain employs TRBV7-3 and TRBJ1-6; D is unclear. Looked up from germline, CDR1 is SGHTA and CDR2 is FQGTGA. The CDR3 is 13 residues long. V lost 5 bases to trimming and J lost 6 bases, with 8 bases between them. Here the CDR3 DNA reads TGTGCCAGCAGCGCGGAGGTTAATTCACCCCTCCACTTT. Translated, it gives CASSAEVNSPLHF.

The V and J genes are TRBV10-3 and TRBJ2-7; D possibly corresponds to TRBD2 (5 bases). V was shortened by 4 bases and J by 6 bases, with 16 bases between the two germline ends. The germline V gene encodes CDR1 ENHRY and CDR2 SYGVKD. The CDR3 totals 14 residues. This chain's CDR3 is CAISGERDVLEQYF. CDR3 bases: TGTGCCATCAGTGGGGAGAGGGATGTTCTCGAGCAGTACTTC.

The J gene is TRBJ2-1, the V gene TRBV6-2 or TRBV6-3, with D maybe TRBD1 (6 bases). CDR1 is MNHEY, CDR2 SVGEGT, per germline. V lost 2 bases to trimming and J lost 3 bases, with 17 bases between them. The CDR3 consists of 17 residues. The CDR3 loop is CASSYGGVGQFYNEQFF. The CDR3 DNA sequence: TGTGCCAGCAGTTACGGGGGAGTTGGACAGTTCTACAATGAGCAGTTCTTC.

The gene calls are TRBV5-1 and TRBJ1-3; D unresolved. In germline, CDR1 is SGHRS, CDR2 YFSETQ. The ends were cut back, 5 bases at V and 2 bases at J, with 8 bases in the middle. The CDR3 is 13 amino acids. The chain's CDR3 is CASRGTPGNTIYF. In nucleotides, the CDR3 is TGCGCCAGCAGGGGAACACCTGGAAACACCATATATTTT.

The V and J genes are TRBV5-1 and TRBJ1-3, with 7 bases lining up with TRBD1. The CDR3 sequence is 15 residues long. Germline V gene lookup returns CDR1 SGHRS and CDR2 YFSETQ. With 4 bases clipped from V and 4 bases from J, the junction kept 8 bases outside the gene matches. The CDR3 region is CASSQNQGGGNTIYF. CDR3 nucleotides: TGCGCCAGCAGCCAAAACCAGGGGGGAGGAAACACCATATATTTT.

The sample holds one count of this clone. The CDR3 sequence is CASSSSPGTGELFF. The DNA for the CDR3 is TGTGCCAGCAGTTCCTCGCCCGGGACCGGGGAGCTGTTTTTT. The chain has TRBV6-5 and TRBJ2-2; no definite D call. CDR3 length: 14 residues. Germline values: CDR1 MNHEY, CDR2 SVGAGI. The V end lost 4 bases, the J end lost 5 bases, and 11 bases lay between the germline ends.

The chain links TRBV12-3 or TRBV12-4 to TRBJ1-4, with unresolved D. V lost 2 bases to trimming and J lost 8 bases, with 9 bases between them. This CDR3 region has 13 residues. The CDR3 loop is CASSLLEREKLFF. In DNA form, the CDR3 reads TGTGCCAGCAGTTTATTGGAACGAGAAAAACTGTTTTTT.

The genes are TRBV2 and TRBJ1-2; 12 positions agree with TRBD1. Losses at the gene ends were 3 bases for V and 6 bases for J; bases not matched to a gene: 8. CDR3 length equals 16 residues. Germline CDR1 reads SNHLY; CDR2 reads FYNNEI. Written as DNA, the CDR3 is TGTGCCAGCAGTGAGGGACAGGGGGCGGTTTCTGATGGCTACACCTTC. It encodes CASSEGQGAVSDGYTF.

The chain couples TRBV30 to TRBJ2-5; D unresolved. This CDR3 contains 13 residues. V dropped 5 bases and J dropped 2 bases, with 12 bases sitting between them. Germline assignment: CDR1 GTSNPN and CDR2 SVGIG (reference sequence). The CDR3 region is CAWGLVVQETQYF. CDR3 sequence (DNA): TGTGCCTGGGGGCTAGTGGTACAAGAGACCCAGTACTTC.

CDR3 in DNA: TGCAGTGCTAGTTTGGATACGCAGTATTTT. Its protein product is CSASLDTQYF. The chain employs TRBV20-1 and TRBJ2-3, with no clear D. The V and J ends lost 3 bases and 6 bases respectively, with 4 bases between them. This CDR3 spans 10 amino acids. In germline, CDR1 is DFQATT, CDR2 SNEGSKA (reference sequence).

The chain employs TRBV10-3 and TRBJ2-3; D is unclear. Germline loops: CDR1 ENHRY, CDR2 SYGVKD. CDR3 length: 12 amino acids. The V and J ends lost 3 bases and 2 bases respectively, with 3 bases between them. CDR3 sequence (DNA): TGTGCCATCAGTGATAACACAGATACGCAGTATTTT. Amino acids: CAISDNTDTQYF.

This chain joins TRBV6-5 and TRBJ1-1; D possibly corresponds to TRBD1 (5 bases). Germline V CDR1 and CDR2: MNHEY, SVGAGI. V gave up 4 bases and J gave up 1 base, with 7 bases separating them. This CDR3 has 13 amino acids. The chain's CDR3 is CASSWGENTEAFF. The CDR3 nucleotides read TGTGCCAGCAGTTGGGGCGAGAACACTGAAGCTTTCTTT.

Turning to this clone: Its ends do not fully match the called genes, so a read error is possible. The CDR3 reads CASSRGLAGVSIF. The CDR3 DNA sequence: TGTGCCAGTAGCAGGGGGCTAGCCGGAGTTTCGATCTTC. The chain has TRBV19 and TRBJ2-1; 8 bases match TRBD1. Looked up from germline, CDR1 is LNHDA and CDR2 is SQIVND (reference sequence). The CDR3 spans 13 residues.

The gene calls are TRBV3-1 (or the pseudogene TRBV3-2) and TRBJ1-6; 9 nucleotides match TRBD1. The CDR3 loop spans 13 amino acids. Germline CDR1 reads LGHDT; CDR2 reads YNNKEL (reference sequence). The V segment lost 11 bases and the J segment 7 bases; nucleotides outside the gene matches: 6. CDR3 in amino acids: CAGRTGVNSPLHF. The CDR3 coding sequence is TGTGCCGGGAGGACAGGGGTAAATTCACCCCTCCACTTT.

The chain links TRBV9 to TRBJ1-4, with D uncertain. V shed 1 base and J shed 7 bases, with 14 bases lying between them. The length of the CDR3 is 15 residues. Germline assignment: CDR1 SGDLS and CDR2 YYNGEE. The CDR3 DNA reads as TGTGCCAGCAGCGTATTCGGAGGAGGAAGTGAAAAACTGTTTTTT. Translated, it gives CASSVFGGGSEKLFF. Filled out from reference TRBV9 and TRBJ1-4, the complete variable domain reads DSGVTQTPKHLITATGQRVTLRCSPRSGDLSVYWYQQSLDQGLQFLIQYYNGEERAKGNILERFSAQQFPDLHSELNLSSLELGDSALYFCASSVFGGGSEKLFFGSGTQLSVL.

This clone came up once. The V call is TRBV5-8, the J call TRBJ1-5; D may be TRBD1 (5 bases). The CDR3 has 15 amino acids. Germline V gene sequence: CDR1 SGHTS, CDR2 YDEGEE. V gave up 4 bases and J gave up 0 bases, with 11 bases separating them. The CDR3 here is CASSPTGHSNQPQHF. DNA for the CDR3: TGTGCCAGCAGCCCGACGGGGCATAGCAATCAGCCCCAGCATTTT.

The chain is built from TRBV29-1 and TRBJ1-2, with D unclear. V was cut by 4 bases and J by 0 bases, with 6 bases left in between. The CDR3 is 12 amino acids. Per germline, CDR1 SQVTM and CDR2 ANQGSEA. The CDR3 reads CSVAGPNYGYTF. The CDR3 nucleotides read TGCAGCGTTGCTGGACCTAACTATGGCTACACCTTC. The variable domain in full, completed from reference TRBV29-1 and TRBJ1-2, reads SAVISQKPSRDICQRGTSLTIQCQVDSQVTMMFWYRQQPGQSLTLIATANQGSEATYESGFVIDKFPISRPNLTFSTLTVSNMSPEDSSIYLCSVAGPNYGYTFGSGTRLTVV.

The rearrangement joins TRBV19 to TRBJ1-3; D gene uncertain. Germline CDR1 reads LNHDA; CDR2 reads SQIVND (reference sequence). The CDR3 covers 14 residues. Trimming removed 7 bases from V and 3 bases from J, with 13 bases in between. DNA of the CDR3: TGTGCCAGTACCATCGACATAGGTGGAAACACCATATATTTT. Its protein is CASTIDIGGNTIYF. Complete variable domain (other parts from reference TRBV19 and TRBJ1-3): DGGITQSPKYLFRKEGQNVTLSCEQNLNHDAMYWYRQDPGQGLRLIYYSQIVNDFQKGDIAEGYSVSREKKESFPLTVTSAQKNPTAFYLCASTIDIGGNTIYFGEGSWLTVV.

The rearrangement joins TRBV19 to TRBJ1-5; no firm D call. The CDR3 covers 15 residues. V was shortened by 4 bases and J by 6 bases, with 16 bases between the two germline ends. Per germline, CDR1 LNHDA and CDR2 SQIVND (reference sequence). The CDR3 is CASSTGVQAGQPQHF. The CDR3 region has the DNA TGTGCCAGTAGTACCGGCGTCCAGGCGGGTCAGCCCCAGCATTTT.

This clone showed up just once. V gene TRBV9 combines with J gene TRBJ1-6, with a tentative D call TRBD1 (6 bases). Germline V lookup: CDR1 SGDLS, CDR2 YYNGEE. This CDR3 comprises 16 residues. The V and J ends lost 0 bases and 5 bases respectively, with 12 bases between them. CDR3 DNA sequence: TGTGCCAGCAGCGTAGGAAATAGGGGGGATAATTCACCCCTCCACTTT. This sequence encodes CASSVGNRGDNSPLHF.

V gene TRBV3-1 (or the pseudogene TRBV3-2) combines with J gene TRBJ2-7; possibly TRBD2 for D (6 bases). Germline loops: CDR1 LGHDT, CDR2 YNNKEL (reference sequence). The CDR3 consists of 13 residues. V was clipped by 3 bases and J by 4 bases, with 10 bases between them. The CDR3 region has the DNA TGTGCCAGCAGCCAGTACCGGGGGTACGAGCAGTACTTC. Residues: CASSQYRGYEQYF.

This chain joins TRBV15 and TRBJ1-5; perhaps TRBD1 as D (5 bases). V lost 0 bases to trimming and J lost 5 bases, with 5 bases between them. This CDR3 spans 13 amino acids. Germline loops: CDR1 LNHNV, CDR2 YYDKDF (reference sequence). CDR3 sequence: CATSREGDQPQHF. Here the CDR3 DNA reads TGTGCCACCAGCAGAGAGGGGGATCAGCCCCAGCATTTT.

The rearrangement links TRBV7-6 to TRBJ2-1, with D possibly TRBD2 on 6 matching bases. The CDR3 runs to 13 residues. CDR1 and CDR2 (germline): SGHVS, FNYEAQ. V was pared by 3 bases and J by 6 bases, with 9 bases between. CDR3 coding DNA: TGTGCCAGCAGCTTGGGACTGCGCAATGAGCAGTTCTTC. It translates to CASSLGLRNEQFF.